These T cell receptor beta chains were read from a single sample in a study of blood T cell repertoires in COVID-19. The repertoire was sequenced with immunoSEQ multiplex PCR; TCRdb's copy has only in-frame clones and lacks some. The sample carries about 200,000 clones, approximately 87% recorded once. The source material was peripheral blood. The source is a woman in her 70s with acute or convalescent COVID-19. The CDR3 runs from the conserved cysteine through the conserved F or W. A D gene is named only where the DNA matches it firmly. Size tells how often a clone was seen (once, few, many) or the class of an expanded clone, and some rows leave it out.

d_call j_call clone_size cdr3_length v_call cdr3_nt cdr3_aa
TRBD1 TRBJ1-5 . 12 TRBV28 TGTGCCAGCAGGGAGACAGGGGAGCCCCAGCATTTT CASRETGEPQHF
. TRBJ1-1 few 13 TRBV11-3 TGTGCCAGCAGCTTCCGGGTCGTAACTGAAGCTTTCTTT CASSFRVVTEAFF
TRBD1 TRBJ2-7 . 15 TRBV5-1 TGCGCCAGCAGCTTGGCTCGGGACAGGGTCCACGAGCAGTACTTC CASSLARDRVHEQYF
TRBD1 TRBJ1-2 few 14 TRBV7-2 TGTGCCAGCAGCCGGGACAGCTATAACTATGGCTACACCTTC CASSRDSYNYGYTF
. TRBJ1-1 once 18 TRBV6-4 TGTGCCAGCGGCCTGCGGGTTAAAGGGTTTGCCCCGAACACTGAAGCTTTCTTT CASGLRVKGFAPNTEAFF
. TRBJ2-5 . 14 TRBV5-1 TGCGCCAGCAGCTTAGGACAGCGTTCAGAGACCCAGTACTTC CASSLGQRSETQYF
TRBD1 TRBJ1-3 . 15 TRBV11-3 TGTGCCAGCAGCCGACAGGGAAAGGTTGGAAACACCATATATTTT CASSRQGKVGNTIYF
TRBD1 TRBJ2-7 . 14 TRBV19 TGTGCCAGTAGTATCCCGGGACAGGGGGCCGAGCAGTACTTC CASSIPGQGAEQYF
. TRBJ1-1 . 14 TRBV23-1 TGCGCCAGCAGTCAGGCAGCGGTGGAGACTGAAGCTTTCTTT CASSQAAVETEAFF
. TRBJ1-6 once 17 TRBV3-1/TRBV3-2 TGTGCCAGCAGCCCCCGAGAGGGAATCCACTATAATTCACCCCTCCACTTT CASSPREGIHYNSPLHF
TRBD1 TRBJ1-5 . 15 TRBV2 TGTGCCAGCAGTAAGGACAGGGGCGTTAATCAGCCCCAGCATTTT CASSKDRGVNQPQHF
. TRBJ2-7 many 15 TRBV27 TGTGCCAGCAGTTCCCTGACAGAAAACCGCTACGAGCAGTACTTC CASSSLTENRYEQYF
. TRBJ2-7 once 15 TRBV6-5 TGTGCCAGCAGTTACTCGAAGCAGGCCGCCTACGAGCAGTACTTC CASSYSKQAAYEQYF
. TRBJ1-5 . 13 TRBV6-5 TGTGCCAGCAGCGTCGACCCGGCGGGGCCCCAGCATTTT CASSVDPAGPQHF
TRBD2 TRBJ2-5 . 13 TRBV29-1 TGCAGCGTCGCGGGACTAGCCGGGGAGACCCAGTACTTC CSVAGLAGETQYF
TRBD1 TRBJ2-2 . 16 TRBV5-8 TGTGCCAGCAGCTTTTTTCGGACAGGGAGAACCGGGGAGCTGTTTTTT CASSFFRTGRTGELFF
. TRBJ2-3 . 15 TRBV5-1 TGCGCCAGCAGCAGGGGGGGTAGCGACACAGATACGCAGTATTTT CASSRGGSDTDTQYF
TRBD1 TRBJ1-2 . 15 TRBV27 TGTGCCAGCAGTCCTGACAGGGCGGGATCCTATGGCTACACCTTC CASSPDRAGSYGYTF
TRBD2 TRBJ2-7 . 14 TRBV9 TGTGCCAGCAGCCCCCGGACTAGCGGGGGCGAGCAGTACTTC CASSPRTSGGEQYF
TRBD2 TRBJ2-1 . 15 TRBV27 TGTGCCAGCAGTTTACGGCGGGAGGCCTACAATGAGCAGTTCTTC CASSLRREAYNEQFF
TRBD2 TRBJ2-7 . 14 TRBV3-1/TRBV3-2 TGTGCCAGCAGCCGGAGCGGGGGGGCCTACGAGCAGTACTTC CASSRSGGAYEQYF
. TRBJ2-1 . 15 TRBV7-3 TGTGCCAGCAGCTTAGGTGGGAGCTACTACAATGAGCAGTTCTTC CASSLGGSYYNEQFF
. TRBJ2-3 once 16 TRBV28 TGTGCCAGCAGTATGAATCTAGCGTCGGGCGCGGATACGCAGTATTTT CASSMNLASGADTQYF
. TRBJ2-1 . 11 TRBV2 TGTGCCAGCTCCCAACGAGGGGAGCAGTTCTTC CASSQRGEQFF
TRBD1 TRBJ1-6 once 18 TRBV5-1 TGCGCCAGCAGCTTGGCTGCCGGGACAGGGGCGAGGAATTCACCCCTCCACTTT CASSLAAGTGARNSPLHF
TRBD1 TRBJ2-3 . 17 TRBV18 TGTGCCAGCTCACCGTTGACTCCAACAGGGGGCACAGATACGCAGTATTTT CASSPLTPTGGTDTQYF
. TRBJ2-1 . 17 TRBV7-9 TGTGCCAGCAGCTTGGGTAGGGCGGGACCAACCTACAATGAGCAGTTCTTC CASSLGRAGPTYNEQFF
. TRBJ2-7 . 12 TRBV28 TGTGCCAGCAGCCTCCAACGGTACGAGCAGTACTTC CASSLQRYEQYF
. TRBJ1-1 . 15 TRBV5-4 TGTGCCAGCAGCACCCGGACAGCCTCAGGCTCGGAAGCTTTCTTT CASSTRTASGSEAFF
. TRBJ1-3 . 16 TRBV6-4 TGTGCCAGCAGTGACTCAGTACATATCTCTGGAAACACCATATATTTT CASSDSVHISGNTIYF
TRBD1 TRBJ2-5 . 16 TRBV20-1 TGCAGTGCTAGTGTTCAAAGGGGGCAGACTCAAGAGACCCAGTACTTC CSASVQRGQTQETQYF
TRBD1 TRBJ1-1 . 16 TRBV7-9 TGTGCCAGCAGCCCTTCAACCGGGACAGTGAACACTGAAGCTTTCTTT CASSPSTGTVNTEAFF
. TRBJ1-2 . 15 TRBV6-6 TGTGCCAGCAGTACGACAGAATGGACCTCCTATGGCTACACCTTC CASSTTEWTSYGYTF
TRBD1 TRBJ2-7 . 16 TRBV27 TGTGCCAGCAGTTTTTTGCGGACAGGGGTCAGCTACGAGCAGTACTTC CASSFLRTGVSYEQYF
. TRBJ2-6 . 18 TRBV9 TGTGCCAGCAGCGTTCAGACCGGGACTCGATCTGGGGCCAACGTCCTGACTTTC CASSVQTGTRSGANVLTF
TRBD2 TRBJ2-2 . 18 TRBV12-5 TGTGCTAGTGGTCTCCGTGGTAGCGGGAGGGCTGACACCGGGGAGCTGTTTTTT CASGLRGSGRADTGELFF
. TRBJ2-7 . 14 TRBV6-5 TGTGCCAGCAGCCAACCGGGGATTTCCTACGAGCAGTACTTC CASSQPGISYEQYF
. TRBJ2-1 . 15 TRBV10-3 TGTGCCATCAGTGAGGAGGGGGGGCACTACAATGAGCAGTTCTTC CAISEEGGHYNEQFF
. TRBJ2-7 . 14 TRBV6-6 TGTGCCAGCAGTTACTACGGAGGGAGAGGCGAGCAGTACTTC CASSYYGGRGEQYF
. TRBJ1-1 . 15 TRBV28 TGTGCCAGCAGGGGCGGGGGCGCGGGGAACACTGAAGCTTTCTTT CASRGGGAGNTEAFF
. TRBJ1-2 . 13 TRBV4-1 TGCGCCAGCAGCCAAGAAGGGGGCTATGGCTACACCTTC CASSQEGGYGYTF
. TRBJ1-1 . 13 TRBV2 TGTGCCAGCAGTGGACAGCTGAACACTGAAGCTTTCTTT CASSGQLNTEAFF
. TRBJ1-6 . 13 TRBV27 TGTGCCAGCCGTGACAGCCCGGAGGGGACCCTCCACTTT CASRDSPEGTLHF
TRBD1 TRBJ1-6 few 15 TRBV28 TGTGCCAGCAGTTTGCTGACAGGGTATAATTCACCCCTCCACTTT CASSLLTGYNSPLHF
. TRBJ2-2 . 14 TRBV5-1 TGCGCCAGCACCGATCCAGGGTCCACCGGGGAGCTGTTTTTT CASTDPGSTGELFF
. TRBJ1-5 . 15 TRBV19 TGTGCCAGTAGTATTTGGCAGTTGAGCAATCAGCCCCAGCATTTT CASSIWQLSNQPQHF
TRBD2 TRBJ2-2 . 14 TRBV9 TGTGCCAGCAGCTTGGGACTAGCGACCGGGGAGCTGTTTTTT CASSLGLATGELFF
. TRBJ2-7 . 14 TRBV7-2 TGTGCCAGCAGCTTAGGGGGCGGCCCCTACGAGCAGTACTTC CASSLGGGPYEQYF
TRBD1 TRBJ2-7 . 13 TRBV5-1 TGCGCCAGCAGGAGACAGGGGGCCTACGAGCAGTACTTC CASRRQGAYEQYF
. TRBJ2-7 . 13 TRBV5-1 TGCGCCAGCAGGGTGGACATCCTCTACGAGCAGTACTTC CASRVDILYEQYF
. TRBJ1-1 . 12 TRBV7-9 TGTGCCAGCAGCTACAGTAACACTGAAGCTTTCTTT CASSYSNTEAFF
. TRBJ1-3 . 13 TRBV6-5 TGTGCCGCCCGGGGGGGCGTTGGAAACACCATATATTTT CAARGGVGNTIYF
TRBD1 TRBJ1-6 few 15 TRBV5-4 TGTGCCAGCAGCTTGGACGGGACAGGGTCATCACCCCTCCACTTT CASSLDGTGSSPLHF
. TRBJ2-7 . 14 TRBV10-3 TGTGCCATCAGTGAGTCTGGCGGTCCCGGCGAGCAGTACTTC CAISESGGPGEQYF
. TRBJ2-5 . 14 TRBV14 TGTGCCAGCAGCCGCCCGGGGTGGCCAGAGACCCAGTACTTC CASSRPGWPETQYF
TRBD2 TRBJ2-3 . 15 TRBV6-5 TGTGCCAGCAGCGCTGCGGGAGGGCGCACAGATACGCAGTATTTT CASSAAGGRTDTQYF